This T cell receptor (beta chain) was identified during a study of blood T cell repertoires in COVID-19. This CDR3 spans 15 amino acids. Some clones are missing from TCRdb's copy, which holds only in-frame ones; the method was immunoSEQ multiplex PCR. The table has about 39,000 clones, 65% to 85% seen once. The rearrangement links TRBV21-1 to TRBJ2-1; the table assigns TRBD1, which was not confirmed against the DNA. TRBV21-1 is a recognized pseudogene. The sequence derives from a man aged 55 to 70 in a cohort sampled during active COVID-19. Sequencing was performed on peripheral blood. The CDR3 protein is CASSDDRGSYNEQFF. The CDR3 nucleotides read TGTGCCAGCAGCGACGACAGGGGCTCCTACAATGAGCAGTTCTTC.